This T cell receptor (beta chain) was retrieved from a study of PD-L1 blockade in urothelial cancer. Study summary: Each blood sample yielded a median of roughly 140,000 T cells.

The CDR3 contains 16 residues. From germline, CDR1 is LGHNA and CDR2 YSLEER. V shed 2 bases, J shed 11 bases, and the junction held 14 bases outside the gene matches. Documented time point: pretreatment peripheral blood. Added to each PCR by spiking were synthetic TCR analog templates. TCRdb keeps only in-frame clones here, not all; method: immunoSEQ multiplex PCR. The table lists 38,000 or so clones, around four fifths of them singletons. The rearrangement joins TRBV4-3 to TRBJ2-1; 8 positions agree with TRBD1. The material sequenced was PBMCs, taken around atezolizumab (anti-PD-L1) treatment. This clonotype was sampled from a man older than 75 with urothelial cancer. The CDR3 loop is CASSQSEQGEGSKQFF. CDR3 nucleotide sequence: TGCGCCAGCAGCCAATCGGAACAGGGGGAAGGTTCTAAGCAGTTCTTC.